The 23 T cell receptor beta chains below come from one sample, sequenced in a study of blood T cell repertoires in COVID-19. Using immunoSEQ multiplex PCR, the repertoire was profiled, and TCRdb retains in-frame clones only, with some absent. This table holds fewer than 450,000 clones, around 89% found once. The source material was PBMCs or T cells enriched from blood (not recorded which). The receptors were gathered from a woman between 18 and 29 years old who had recovered from COVID-19.

The chain recombines TRBV27 with TRBJ2-7; weak D call: TRBD2 (7 bases). The CDR3 consists of 14 residues. The germline CDR1 and CDR2 sequences are MNHEY and SMNVEV (reference sequence). The V gene lost 5 bases and the J gene lost 0 bases, with 11 bases spanning the gap. The CDR3 DNA reads as TGTGCCAGCAGTCCGGGGGGCAGCTCCTACGAGCAGTACTTC. Amino acid sequence: CASSPGGSSYEQYF.

The CDR3 sequence: CASSQDQDWLAEYQETQYF. The CDR3 nucleotides are TGCGCCAGCAGCCAAGATCAGGATTGGCTAGCGGAGTACCAAGAGACCCAGTACTTC. This chain uses TRBV4-1 with TRBJ2-5, with 7 bases aligning to TRBD2. The ends lost 0 bases at V and 0 bases at J; junction bases unmatched: 13. The CDR3 contains 19 residues. Germline CDR1 MGHRA, CDR2 YSYEKL.

This rearrangement joins TRBV14 to TRBJ1-1; the D is unclear. V gave up 4 bases and J gave up 4 bases, with 13 bases separating them. This CDR3 has 14 amino acids. The germline V gene encodes CDR1 SGHDN and CDR2 FVKESK. The DNA of the CDR3 is TGTGCCAGCAGCCCTTACGGAACAGCCACTGAAGCTTTCTTT. Translation gives CASSPYGTATEAFF.

V usage is TRBV11-2 and J usage is TRBJ2-3; TRBD2 aligns across 9 bases. Germline V lookup: CDR1 SGHAT, CDR2 FQNNGV. V was pared by 4 bases and J by 0 bases, with 5 bases of the junction left unmatched. The CDR3 has 16 residues. The CDR3 DNA reads as TGTGCCAGCAGCTATCAGCGGGGGGCCAGCACAGATACGCAGTATTTT. It specifies CASSYQRGASTDTQYF.

This clone was seen a few times. The chain joins TRBV5-1 to TRBJ2-7, with a weak D call TRBD2 (6 bases). Germline assignment: CDR1 SGHRS and CDR2 YFSETQ. V was cut by 5 bases and J by 5 bases, with 11 bases left in between. The CDR3 spans 12 residues. CDR3 residues: CASSRGNHEQYF. The CDR3 DNA is TGCGCCAGCAGTCGGGGGAACCACGAGCAGTACTTC.

The chain employs TRBV28 and TRBJ1-6; no reliable D call. The CDR3 loop spans 14 amino acids. Germline CDR1 is MDHEN and CDR2 is SYDVKM. V was trimmed by 6 bases and J by 6 bases, leaving 12 bases between them. CDR3: CASRPPIGNSPLHF. The CDR3 DNA is TGTGCCAGCAGACCCCCTATTGGTAATTCACCCCTCCACTTT.

The count of this clone is one. The genes are TRBV30 and TRBJ1-2; 8 bases are a match to TRBD1. There are 15 residues in the CDR3. J gave up 8 bases and V 0 bases, and 11 bases lay outside the gene matches. The germline gives CDR1 GTSNPN, CDR2 SVGIG (reference sequence). Here the CDR3 reads CAWSVIGRGLGGYTF. For the CDR3, the DNA is TGTGCCTGGAGTGTCATTGGCAGGGGGCTGGGAGGCTACACCTTC.

The chain is built from TRBV7-6 and TRBJ1-4, with 10 bases lining up with TRBD1. The germline CDR1 and CDR2 sequences are SGHVS and FNYEAQ. This CDR3 is built from 15 residues. Unmatched junction bases numbered 5, after V lost 5 bases and J lost 5 bases. The CDR3 spells CASSMTGGSNEKLFF. In DNA form, the CDR3 reads TGTGCCAGCAGCATGACAGGGGGCTCGAATGAAAAACTGTTTTTT.

The chain couples TRBV28 to TRBJ2-6; 9 bases are shared with TRBD1. CDR1 MDHEN and CDR2 SYDVKM come from the germline V gene. The CDR3 sequence is 20 residues long. Germline trimming cut 6 bases from V and 1 base from J; bases unmatched to any gene: 16. The CDR3 nucleotides read TGTGCCAGCAGCGAAGATTGGGAAGGACAGGGGCGTTCTGGGGCCAACGTCCTGACTTTC. This gives the protein CASSEDWEGQGRSGANVLTF.

In its sample, this clone was seen once. The chain joins TRBV20-1 to TRBJ1-1; D call uncertain. This CDR3 has 11 amino acids. V lost 6 bases and J lost 6, with 11 bases in between. The V gene's germline CDR1 is DFQATT and CDR2 SNEGSKA (reference sequence). In DNA, the CDR3 is TGCAGTGCGAGGCGACGGGCTGAAGCTTTCTTT. The encoded protein is CSARRRAEAFF.

This chain joins TRBV7-3 and TRBJ2-3; D is undetermined. The germline V gene encodes CDR1 SGHTA and CDR2 FQGTGA. This CDR3 is built from 16 residues. V was trimmed by 2 bases and J by 0 bases, leaving 12 bases between them. CDR3 loop: CASSLVPAVSTDTQYF. CDR3 DNA sequence: TGTGCCAGCAGCTTAGTCCCCGCAGTAAGCACAGATACGCAGTATTTT.

The chain links TRBV15 to TRBJ1-2; D is undetermined. CDR1 and CDR2 (germline): LNHNV, YYDKDF (reference sequence). Trimming took off 5 bases at V and 8 bases at J, with 21 bases between the two ends. This CDR3 comprises 15 residues. The CDR3 DNA sequence: TGTGCCACCAGCGGAAGCGGTTCCTTCCCTTTGGGCTACACCTTC. Translated, it gives CATSGSGSFPLGYTF.

The chain has TRBV19 and TRBJ1-1; maybe TRBD1 (6 bases). This CDR3 has 14 residues. Trimming left V 6 bases short and J 1 base short, with 12 bases between. Germline assignment: CDR1 LNHDA and CDR2 SQIVND (reference sequence). This CDR3 is CASSTGKKNTEAFF. In DNA, the CDR3 is TGTGCCAGTAGCACAGGGAAGAAGAACACTGAAGCTTTCTTT.

V gene TRBV5-1 combines with J gene TRBJ1-1; TRBD1 aligns across 7 bases. Per germline, CDR1 SGHRS and CDR2 YFSETQ. The CDR3 is made up of 12 amino acids. Trimming at V came to 0 bases and at J to 8 bases, leaving 1 base not matched to a gene. The CDR3 sequence: CASSLGGQEAFF. In nucleotides, the CDR3 is TGCGCCAGCAGCTTGGGGGGACAGGAAGCTTTCTTT.

This rearrangement joins TRBV24-1 to TRBJ1-2; TRBD1 agrees at 9 bases. The J segment lost 4 bases and the V segment lost 5 bases, leaving 7 bases of the junction unmatched. The CDR3 runs to 15 residues. CDR1 is KGHDR and CDR2 is SFDVKD in the germline V gene. CDR3 residues: CATSVPGTGSYGYTF. The CDR3 nucleotides read TGTGCCACCAGTGTTCCCGGGACAGGGTCCTATGGCTACACCTTC.

The genes are TRBV3-1 (or the pseudogene TRBV3-2) and TRBJ1-1, with unresolved D. Germline CDR1 is LGHDT and CDR2 is YNNKEL (reference sequence). V lost 4 bases to trimming and J lost 1 base, with 10 bases between them. There are 14 residues in the CDR3. CDR3 protein: CASSPELGNTEAFF. DNA for the CDR3: TGTGCCAGCAGCCCTGAGCTAGGGAACACTGAAGCTTTCTTT.

This chain uses TRBV5-1 with TRBJ1-4, with 9 bases aligning to TRBD1. Germline loops: CDR1 SGHRS, CDR2 YFSETQ. The trim removed 4 bases at V and 6 bases at J, leaving 4 bases unmatched. This CDR3 is built from 14 residues. CDR3 sequence (DNA): TGCGCCAGCAGCCCGGGACAGGGACATGAAAAACTGTTTTTT. As protein: CASSPGQGHEKLFF.

This clone was seen just once. V gene TRBV7-2 combines with J gene TRBJ2-7; 15 bases map to TRBD2. The trim removed 5 bases at V and 4 bases at J, leaving 9 bases unmatched. Germline CDR1 SGHTA, CDR2 FQGNSA. There are 17 residues in the CDR3. CDR3 protein: CASSPGLAGGILYEQYF. The CDR3 DNA sequence: TGTGCCAGCAGCCCAGGACTAGCGGGGGGGATATTATACGAGCAGTACTTC.

This clone appeared a single time. The chain combines TRBV9 with TRBJ1-4; D not resolved. From germline, CDR1 is SGDLS and CDR2 YYNGEE. The CDR3 covers 17 residues. Deletions cut 0 bases from V and 0 bases from J, with 12 bases between. The CDR3 loop is CASSVGTRSATNEKLFF. CDR3 DNA: TGTGCCAGCAGCGTAGGAACCCGGTCCGCAACTAATGAAAAACTGTTTTTT.

V and J are TRBV9 and TRBJ2-3, with TRBD1 matching 7 bases. The germline gives CDR1 SGDLS, CDR2 YYNGEE. The CDR3 is 15 amino acids. The J segment lost 2 bases and the V segment lost 3 bases, leaving 6 bases of the junction unmatched. The CDR3 is CASSGGTVHTDTQYF. The CDR3 DNA is TGTGCCAGCAGCGGGGGGACAGTACACACAGATACGCAGTATTTT.

A word on this clone: Germline and junction disagree at one end, which may indicate a read error. The chain is built from TRBV7-8 and TRBJ1-6; D is unresolved. Germline CDR1 is SGHVS and CDR2 is FQNEAQ. There are 13 residues in the CDR3. CDR3 DNA: TGTGCCAGCAGCTTAGAACATAATTCGCCCCTCCACTTT. Translation: CASSLEHNSPLHF.

Here the CDR3 reads CASSLAFSDTQYF. The CDR3 DNA reads as TGCGCCAGCAGCTTGGCTTTCTCAGATACGCAGTATTTT. This rearrangement joins TRBV5-1 to TRBJ2-3; D gene uncertain. The V end was cut by 0 bases, the J end by 4 bases, with 6 bases between. There are 13 residues in the CDR3. Looked up from germline, CDR1 is SGHRS and CDR2 is YFSETQ.

This chain connects TRBV11-2 to TRBJ1-1, with D perhaps TRBD1 (5 bases). The CDR3 consists of 15 residues. V lost 5 bases to trimming and J lost 0 bases, with 13 bases between them. From germline, CDR1 is SGHAT and CDR2 FQNNGV. Written as DNA, the CDR3 is TGTGCCAGCAGCCGAGACAGCTCAATGAACACTGAAGCTTTCTTT. This sequence encodes CASSRDSSMNTEAFF.